Sequencing of this T cell receptor (beta chain) was carried out in a study of blood T cells in healthy people across ages. Study-level points and caveats: Roughly linearly, TCR beta diversity per million T cells fell as age increased. Underestimates were what the diversity estimates from one million T cells were considered to be.

This clonotype showed up just once. Its target is not known. This may come from a read error, since a much larger clone is one base off. The CDR3 sequence is 16 residues long. The germline V gene encodes CDR1 MNHEY and CDR2 SVGAGI. A second about 7 to 11 cycle PCR used barcoded and J-beta primers. TCRdb used MiXCR to reprocess the 5' RACE reads, holding one entry per CDR3 protein. This sample carries hundreds of thousands of distinct CDR3 sequences, approximately 30% of them seen once, and the ten largest clones take 15%. Sequencing used blood. This chain connects TRBV6-5 to TRBJ2-1; D is possibly TRBD1 (6 bases). This sequence was found in a woman aged 80 or older in good health. The CDR3 reads CAGSSISGTPNNEQFF. The CDR3, as DNA: TGTGCCGGCAGTTCGATTTCCGGGACACCTAACAATGAGCAGTTCTTC.